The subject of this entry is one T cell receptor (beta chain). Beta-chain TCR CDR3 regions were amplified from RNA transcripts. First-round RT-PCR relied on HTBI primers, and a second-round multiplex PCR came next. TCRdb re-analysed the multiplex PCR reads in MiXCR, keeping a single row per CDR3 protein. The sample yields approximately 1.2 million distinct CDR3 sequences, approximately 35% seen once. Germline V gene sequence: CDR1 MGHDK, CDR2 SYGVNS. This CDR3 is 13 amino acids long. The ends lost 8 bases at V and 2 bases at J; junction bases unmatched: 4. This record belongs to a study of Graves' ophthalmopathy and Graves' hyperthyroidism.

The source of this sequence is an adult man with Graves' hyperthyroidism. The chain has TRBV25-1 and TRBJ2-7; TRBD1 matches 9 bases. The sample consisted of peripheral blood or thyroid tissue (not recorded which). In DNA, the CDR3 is TGTGCCAGCTTAGGGACAGGGACCTACGAGCAGTACTTC. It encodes CASLGTGTYEQYF.